This is a list of T cell receptor beta chains from one sample in a study of identical twins. TCRdb re-analysed the 5' RACE reads in MiXCR, keeping a single row per CDR3 protein. The sample records under 900,000 distinct CDR3 sequences, about 18% being singletons. In addition, the sample was reused for a study of T cells expressing NK-cell markers.

Specimen: PBMCs. These receptors all come from a woman in her late teens or twenties in good health. CDR3s include the opening cysteine and the closing phenylalanine or tryptophan. The order of the fields is clone size, V gene, J gene, D gene, CDR3 DNA, CDR3 protein. A D gene is named only where the DNA matches it firmly. Size values are once, few and many counts, or a class for expanded clones, and some rows have none.

>few|TRBV5-1|TRBJ2-7|.
TGCGCCAGCAGCCTCCGACAGGACCCCCTCTACGAGCAGTACTTC
CASSLRQDPLYEQYF
>.|TRBV18|TRBJ1-1|TRBD1
TGTGCCAGCTCACCCGGGACAGGGGGGATGAACACTGAAGCTTTCTTT
CASSPGTGGMNTEAFF
>many|TRBV14|TRBJ1-1|.
TGTGCCAGCAGCCAGTTTCAGGGTGGAATCGAAGCTTTCTTT
CASSQFQGGIEAFF
>few|TRBV9|TRBJ2-2|.
TGTGCCAGCAGCGATCATGAGCGGGTCTCGGGCACCGGGGAGCTGTTTTTT
CASSDHERVSGTGELFF
>.|TRBV3-1|TRBJ2-1|TRBD2
TGTGCCAGCAGCCAGCCAGCGGGAGGGCCTTCCAATGAGCAGTTCTTC
CASSQPAGGPSNEQFF
>.|TRBV29-1|TRBJ2-1|TRBD2
TGCAGCGTTCTTGGGTCTAGCGGGAGGGCTATCAATGAGCAGTTCTTC
CSVLGSSGRAINEQFF
>few|TRBV12-3/TRBV12-4|TRBJ2-1|TRBD1
TGTGCCAGCAGTGCCGGGACAGTAACCAATGAGCAGTTCTTC
CASSAGTVTNEQFF
>.|TRBV7-9|TRBJ2-3|TRBD2
TGTGCCAGCACCTCTCGGTCCAAGCAGCGGGAGCTTCATACGCAGTATTTT
CASTSRSKQRELHTQYF
>few|TRBV10-3|TRBJ2-7|TRBD2
TGTGCCATCAGTGACCAGCGGGGGGCCTACGAGCAGTACTTC
CAISDQRGAYEQYF
>few|TRBV7-2|TRBJ2-7|TRBD1
TGTGCCAGCAGCCCAACCCGGGACAGCTCCTACGAGCAGTACTTC
CASSPTRDSSYEQYF
>.|TRBV4-3|TRBJ2-7|TRBD1
TGCGCCAGCAGCCACGGACAGGAACGGCACGAGCAGTACTTC
CASSHGQERHEQYF
>.|TRBV6-1|TRBJ2-3|TRBD2
TGTGCCACCGCATCACTAGCGGAGTCGGATACGCAGTATTTT
CATASLAESDTQYF
>.|TRBV3-1|TRBJ2-1|.
TGTGCCAGCAGCCAGGCCCCGGGACCCCTGAATGAGCAGTTCTTC
CASSQAPGPLNEQFF
>.|TRBV7-2|TRBJ2-4|.
TGTGCCAGCAGTGGGAGGTTTCAGTACTTC
CASSGRFQYF
>few|TRBV6-2/TRBV6-3|TRBJ1-4|.
TGTGCCAGCAGTTCGAGAGATCGAGAAAAACTGTTTTTT
CASSSRDREKLFF
>few|TRBV12-3/TRBV12-4|TRBJ1-6|TRBD1
TGTGCCAGTGGCCGGACAGGGGGCCCTGATTCACCCCTCCACTTT
CASGRTGGPDSPLHF
>few|TRBV27|TRBJ2-7|.
TGTGCCAGCACTATGACCCGATTTCTTCCGGGTGAGCAGTACTTC
CASTMTRFLPGEQYF
>few|TRBV5-1|TRBJ2-1|TRBD1
TGCGCCAGCAGACGGACAGGGGAACCCTACAATGAGCAGTTCTTC
CASRRTGEPYNEQFF
>.|TRBV10-1|TRBJ2-3|.
TGCGCCAGCAGTGAGTCTCTGGGGCCCTACACAGATACGCAGTATTTT
CASSESLGPYTDTQYF
>.|TRBV5-1|TRBJ1-1|.
TGCGCCAGCAGCCGCACTACGGAGAACACTGAAGCTTTCTTT
CASSRTTENTEAFF
>few|TRBV10-3|TRBJ1-2|.
TGTGCCATCAGTGCAGACAGGAACCGGGGCTACACCTTC
CAISADRNRGYTF
>.|TRBV7-3|TRBJ2-1|.
TGTGCCAGCAGCTCGCTAGCATCGAGGTACAATGAGCAGTTCTTC
CASSSLASRYNEQFF
>many|TRBV20-1|TRBJ2-7|TRBD1
TGCAGTGCTTATAGCTTGAGGGGGCGCGGTAACGAGCAGTACTTC
CSAYSLRGRGNEQYF
>.|TRBV6-2/TRBV6-3|TRBJ2-1|TRBD2
TGTGCCAGCAGTACCCCGCACCACACCACACGGGGGGGGTTCCTCAATGAGCAGTTCTTC
CASSTPHHTTRGGFLNEQFF
>few|TRBV5-1|TRBJ2-2|.
TGCGCCAGCAGCTTGGTACAGGCAGCGAACACCGGGGAGCTGTTTTTT
CASSLVQAANTGELFF
>many|TRBV12-3/TRBV12-4|TRBJ2-7|TRBD2
TGTGCCAGCAGTTCCGGGACTACCTTGAGGGAGCAGTACTTC
CASSSGTTLREQYF
>.|TRBV5-1|TRBJ2-1|.
TGCGCCAGCAGCTTGATGGGGGGCGGTTACAATGAGCAGTTCTTC
CASSLMGGGYNEQFF
>few|TRBV25-1|TRBJ2-5|TRBD2
TGTGCCAGCAGTCAACTAGCGGGAGGGGCCCAAGAGACCCAGTACTTC
CASSQLAGGAQETQYF
>many|TRBV12-3/TRBV12-4|TRBJ1-3|.
TGTGCCAGCAGTTTCCCCGGCTCTGGAAACACCATATATTTT
CASSFPGSGNTIYF
>few|TRBV10-3|TRBJ1-6|TRBD1
TGTGCCATCAGCCAGACGACAGGGGGATCACCCCTCCACTTT
CAISQTTGGSPLHF
>many|TRBV14|TRBJ2-7|.
TGTGCCAGCAGCCAGACCTACGAGCAGTACTTC
CASSQTYEQYF
>few|TRBV7-6|TRBJ2-7|TRBD1
TGTGCCAGCAGCTTAGGGGGGACAGGGGATTTGTACGAGCAGTACTTC
CASSLGGTGDLYEQYF
>many|TRBV6-6|TRBJ1-5|.
TGTGCCAGCAGTTACGGTAGCAATCAGCCCCAGCATTTT
CASSYGSNQPQHF
>once|TRBV28|TRBJ2-7|.
TGTGCCAGCAGTAAGGTGGTTACCCAGCAGTACTTC
CASSKVVTQQYF
>many|TRBV7-9|TRBJ2-1|TRBD2
TGTGCCAGCAGCTTACGACTAGCGGGAGTCTACAATGAGCAGTTCTTC
CASSLRLAGVYNEQFF
>few|TRBV6-6|TRBJ2-1|.
TGTGCCAGCAGTTTCTACAGATACAATGAGCAGTTCTTC
CASSFYRYNEQFF
>many|TRBV12-3/TRBV12-4|TRBJ2-3|.
TGTGCCAGCAGTACGGACGGGGGACCCGGCACAGATACGCAGTATTTT
CASSTDGGPGTDTQYF
>.|TRBV3-1|TRBJ2-3|.
TGTGCCAGCAGCCAAGGGTGGGACTGGGACACAGATACGCAGTATTTT
CASSQGWDWDTDTQYF
>few|TRBV12-3/TRBV12-4|TRBJ2-1|TRBD2
TGTGCCAGCAATATAGCGGGAGTGTACAATGAGCAGTTCTTC
CASNIAGVYNEQFF
>.|TRBV5-1|TRBJ1-1|.
TGCGCCAGCACCTTGGTGGCAGGGGAAACTGAAGCTTTCTTT
CASTLVAGETEAFF
>few|TRBV3-1|TRBJ2-1|.
TGTGCCAGCAGCCAAGCGGGAGTTAATAATGAGCAGTTCTTC
CASSQAGVNNEQFF